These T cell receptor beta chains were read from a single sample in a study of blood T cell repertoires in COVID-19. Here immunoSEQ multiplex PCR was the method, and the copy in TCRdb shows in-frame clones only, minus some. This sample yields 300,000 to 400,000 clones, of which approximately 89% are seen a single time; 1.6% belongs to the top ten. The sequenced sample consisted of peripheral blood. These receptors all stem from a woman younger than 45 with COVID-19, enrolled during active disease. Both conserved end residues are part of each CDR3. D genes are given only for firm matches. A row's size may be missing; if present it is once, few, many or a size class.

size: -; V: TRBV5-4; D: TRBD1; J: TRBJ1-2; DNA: TGTGCCAGCAGCTTCGGGACAGGGGGCGCGGGTGGCTACACCTTC; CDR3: CASSFGTGGAGGYTF
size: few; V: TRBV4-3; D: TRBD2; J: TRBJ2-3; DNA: TGCGCCAGCAGCCAGTTACTAGCGGGGGGGCCAGATACGCAGTATTTT; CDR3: CASSQLLAGGPDTQYF
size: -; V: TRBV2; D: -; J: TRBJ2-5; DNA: TGTGCCAGCAGTAAGTACCAGGACAGAGTCCAAGAGACCCAGTACTTC; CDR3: CASSKYQDRVQETQYF
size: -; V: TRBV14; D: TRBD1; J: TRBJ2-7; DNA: TGTGCCAGCAGCCAACCCGGACAGGTCGGATACGAGCAGTACTTC; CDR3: CASSQPGQVGYEQYF
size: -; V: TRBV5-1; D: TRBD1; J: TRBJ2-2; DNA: TGCGCCAGCAGCCAAGACACAGGGGGTCACGGGGAGCTGTTTTTT; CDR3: CASSQDTGGHGELFF
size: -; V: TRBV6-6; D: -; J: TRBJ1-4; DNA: TGTGCCAGCAGTTACCTCGGGGAGACTAATGAAAAACTGTTTTTT; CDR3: CASSYLGETNEKLFF
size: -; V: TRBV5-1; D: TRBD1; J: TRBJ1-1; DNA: TGCGCCAGCAGCCCCGGGACAGAAAACACTGAAGCTTTCTTT; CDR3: CASSPGTENTEAFF
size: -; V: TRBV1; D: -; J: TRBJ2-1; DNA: TGCACCAGCAGCTCAATTCAACGGGGCAATGAGCAGTTCTTC; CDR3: CTSSSIQRGNEQFF
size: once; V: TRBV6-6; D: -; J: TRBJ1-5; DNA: TGTGCCGGGGGGGGTGATCAGCCCCAGCATTTT; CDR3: CAGGGDQPQHF
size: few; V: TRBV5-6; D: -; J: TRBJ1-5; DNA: TGTGCCAGCAGCTTCGGCACCAGGGGCAATCAGCCCCAGCATTTT; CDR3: CASSFGTRGNQPQHF
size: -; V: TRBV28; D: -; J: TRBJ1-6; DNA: TGTGCCAGCAGTTTAGAGGCTCCTCGTGGGTCCCTCCACTTT; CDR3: CASSLEAPRGSLHF
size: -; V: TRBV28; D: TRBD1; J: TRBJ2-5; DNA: TGTGCCAGCAGTTTAAAGGGGGCTGGCCTTCAAGAGACCCAGTACTTC; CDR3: CASSLKGAGLQETQYF
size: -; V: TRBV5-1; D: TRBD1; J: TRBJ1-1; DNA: TGCGCCAGCAGCCCGGGACAGGGAGGGACTGAAGCTTTCTTT; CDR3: CASSPGQGGTEAFF
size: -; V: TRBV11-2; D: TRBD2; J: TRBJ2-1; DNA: TGTGCCAGCAGATCCGGGGGGGGCGTAGGTTACAATGAGCAGTTCTTC; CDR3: CASRSGGGVGYNEQFF
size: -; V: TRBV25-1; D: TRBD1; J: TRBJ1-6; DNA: TGTGCCAGCAGCCCCGGGACAGGGGAGTCACCCCTCCACTTT; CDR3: CASSPGTGESPLHF
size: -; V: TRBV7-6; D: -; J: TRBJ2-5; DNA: TGTGCCAGCAGCCGACGACCTACCGGGACTCCAAACCAAGAGACCCAGTACTTC; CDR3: CASSRRPTGTPNQETQYF
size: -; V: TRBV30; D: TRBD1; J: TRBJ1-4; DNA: TGTGCCTGGAGTGGGACAGGGAACCTCCGTAGTGAAAAACTGTTTTTT; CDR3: CAWSGTGNLRSEKLFF
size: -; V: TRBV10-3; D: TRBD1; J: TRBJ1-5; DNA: TGTGCCATCAGTGAGTCTTGGACAGGATTAACCAATCAGCCCCAGCATTTT; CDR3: CAISESWTGLTNQPQHF
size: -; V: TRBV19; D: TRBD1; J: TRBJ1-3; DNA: TGTGCCAGTAGTTCTCCCTTCCGGGACAGGAGGCTAATCAGCTCTGGAAACACCATATATTTT; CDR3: CASSSPFRDRRLISSGNTIYF
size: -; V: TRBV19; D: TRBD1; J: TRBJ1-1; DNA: TGTGCCAGTAGTGCTACAACCGGGACAGGGGCTGAAGCTTTCTTT; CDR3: CASSATTGTGAEAFF
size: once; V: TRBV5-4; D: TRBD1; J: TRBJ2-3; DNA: TGTGCCAGCAGCCCGCGGACAGGGGCAGATTACGATGGGCAGTATTTT; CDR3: CASSPRTGADYDGQYF
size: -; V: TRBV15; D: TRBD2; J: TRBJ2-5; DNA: TGTGCCACCAGCAGAGGACTAGCGGGGGGGTCCGGGGAGACCCAGTACTTC; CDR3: CATSRGLAGGSGETQYF
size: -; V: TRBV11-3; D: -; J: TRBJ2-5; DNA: TGTGCCAGCAGCCCGCGGATAGCGTTCCAAGAGACCCAGTACTTC; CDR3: CASSPRIAFQETQYF
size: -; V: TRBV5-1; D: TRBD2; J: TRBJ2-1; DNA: TGCGCCAGCAGCGGGGGAGGGCACTCTTACAATGAGCAGTTCTTC; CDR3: CASSGGGHSYNEQFF
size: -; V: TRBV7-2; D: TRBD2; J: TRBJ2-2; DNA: TGTGCCAGCAGCTTGACTAGCGGGGGGAACACCGGGGAGCTGTTTTTT; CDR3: CASSLTSGGNTGELFF
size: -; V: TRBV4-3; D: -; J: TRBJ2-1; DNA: TGCGCCAGCAGCCTTACAGGGCTTGAGCAGTTCTTC; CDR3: CASSLTGLEQFF
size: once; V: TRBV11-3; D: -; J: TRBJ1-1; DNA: TGTGCCAGCAGCCCTACTAACACTGAAGCTTTCTTT; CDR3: CASSPTNTEAFF
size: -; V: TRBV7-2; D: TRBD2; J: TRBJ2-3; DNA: TGTGCCAGCAGGAGACTAGCGAGAACAGATACGCAGTATTTT; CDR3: CASRRLARTDTQYF
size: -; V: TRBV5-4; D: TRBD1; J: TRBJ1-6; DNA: TGTGCCAGCAGCGTAACAGGGGACCCCGGTTCACCCCTCCACTTT; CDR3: CASSVTGDPGSPLHF
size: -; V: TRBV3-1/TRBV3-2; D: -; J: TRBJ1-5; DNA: TGTGCCAGCAGCCAAGTCCCGGGGCAGCCCCAGCATTTT; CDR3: CASSQVPGQPQHF
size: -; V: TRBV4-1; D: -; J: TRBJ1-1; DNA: TGCGCCAGCAGCCAAGCATACGGGATGAACACTGAAGCTTTCTTT; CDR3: CASSQAYGMNTEAFF
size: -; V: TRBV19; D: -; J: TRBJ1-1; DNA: TGTGCCAGTAGTGGGTATTGGAGTGGAGTGAACACTGAAGCTTTCTTT; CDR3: CASSGYWSGVNTEAFF
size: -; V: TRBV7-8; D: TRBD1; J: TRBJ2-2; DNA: TGTGCCAGCAGCTCGATGAGCAGGGGGCGTTCCGGGGAGCTGTTTTTT; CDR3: CASSSMSRGRSGELFF
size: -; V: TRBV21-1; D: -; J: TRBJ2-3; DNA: TGTGCCAGCAGCAAAGGGAGGAGCCCCACAGATACGCAGTATTTT; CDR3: CASSKGRSPTDTQYF
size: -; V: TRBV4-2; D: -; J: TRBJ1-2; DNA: TGTGCCAGCAGCCAAGACCGCAGGGGCCACTATGGCTACACCTTC; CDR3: CASSQDRRGHYGYTF
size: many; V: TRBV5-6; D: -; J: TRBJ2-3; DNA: TGTGCCAGCAACTCTGGGGGGGCCCGTAGCACAGATACGCAGTATTTT; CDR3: CASNSGGARSTDTQYF
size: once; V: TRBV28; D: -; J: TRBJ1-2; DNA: TGTGCCAGCAGTTTGGCAGGGCCCGGCTACACCTTC; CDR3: CASSLAGPGYTF
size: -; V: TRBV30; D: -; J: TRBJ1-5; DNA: TGTGCCTGGAGTGTATCCCAGAACAATCAGCCCCAGCATTTT; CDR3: CAWSVSQNNQPQHF
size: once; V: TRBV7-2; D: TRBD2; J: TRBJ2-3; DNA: TGTGCCAGCAGCTTAGATCGAGAGCGGGGGACCGTAGATACGCAGTATTTT; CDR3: CASSLDRERGTVDTQYF
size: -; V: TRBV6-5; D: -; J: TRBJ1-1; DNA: TGTGCCAGCAGCCGACAGGCGAACACTGAAGCTTTCTTT; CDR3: CASSRQANTEAFF
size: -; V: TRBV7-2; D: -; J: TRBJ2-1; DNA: TGTGCCAGCAGCTTAGATGGCAGGGGTGGTGTTGAGCAGTTCTTC; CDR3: CASSLDGRGGVEQFF
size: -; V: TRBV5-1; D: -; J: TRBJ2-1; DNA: TGCGCCAGCAAAGGGGGTTCATCAAATGAGCAGTTCTTC; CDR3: CASKGGSSNEQFF
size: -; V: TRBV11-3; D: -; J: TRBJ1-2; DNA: TGTGCCAGCAGCTTTTCCCCTCGCGGGGGCCTGAACTATGGCTACACCTTC; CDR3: CASSFSPRGGLNYGYTF
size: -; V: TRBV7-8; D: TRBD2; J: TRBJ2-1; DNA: TGTGCCAGCAGCTTAGAGCGAGCGGGGGGGCGTAATGAGCAGTTCTTC; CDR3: CASSLERAGGRNEQFF
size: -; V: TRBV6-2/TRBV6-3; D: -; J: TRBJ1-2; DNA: TGTGCCAGCAGTTACCAGGGGAACTATGGCTACACCTTC; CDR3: CASSYQGNYGYTF
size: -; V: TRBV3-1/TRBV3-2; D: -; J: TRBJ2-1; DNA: TGTGCCAGCAGCCAAGTGGAGACGGAGGCTTACAATGAGCAGTTCTTC; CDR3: CASSQVETEAYNEQFF
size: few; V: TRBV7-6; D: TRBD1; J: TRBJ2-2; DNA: TGTGCCAGCGGCGGGACAGGGGGCTACACCGGGGAGCTGTTTTTT; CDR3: CASGGTGGYTGELFF
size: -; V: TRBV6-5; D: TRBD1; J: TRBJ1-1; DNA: TGTGCCAGCAGTTATACTCGACAGGGGGATACGGCTTTCTTT; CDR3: CASSYTRQGDTAFF
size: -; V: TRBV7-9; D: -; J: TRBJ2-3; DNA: TGTGCCAGCAGCTATAGCCCAATTAACTCAGATACGCAGTATTTT; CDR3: CASSYSPINSDTQYF
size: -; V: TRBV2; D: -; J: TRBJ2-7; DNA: TGTGCCAGCAGAGCAGGGGTGCCACCCTACGAGCAGTACTTC; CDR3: CASRAGVPPYEQYF
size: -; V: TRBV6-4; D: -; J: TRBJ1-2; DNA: TGTGCCAGCAGTGCCGGGAACTATGGCTACACCTTC; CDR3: CASSAGNYGYTF
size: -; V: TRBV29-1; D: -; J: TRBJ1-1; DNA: TGCAGCGTCTCCCCAACCAGACATATCACTGAAGCTTTCTTT; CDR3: CSVSPTRHITEAFF
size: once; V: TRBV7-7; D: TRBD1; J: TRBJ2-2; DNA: TGTGCTAGCAGCACCGGACAGGGGTACACCGGGGAGCTGTTTTTT; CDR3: CASSTGQGYTGELFF